The 23 T cell receptor beta chains reported below all come from one sample, sequenced in a study of blood T cell repertoires in COVID-19. Repertoires were generated with immunoSEQ multiplex PCR, while TCRdb's copy carries only in-frame clones and drops some. The repertoire holds fewer than 200,000 clones, roughly 80% seen once, with approximately 8% in the top ten. Material: peripheral blood. All receptors come from a woman aged 60 to 75 with COVID-19, enrolled during active disease.

CDR3 sequence (DNA): TGCGCCAGCAGCCAAGGGGGAAGCGGGAACTACAATGAGCAGTTCTTC. It yields the protein CASSQGGSGNYNEQFF. The chain has TRBV4-1 and TRBJ2-1; TRBD2 aligns across 7 bases. This CDR3 has 16 residues. Trimming removed 1 base from V and 3 bases from J; junction bases left unmatched: 6. CDR1 is MGHRA and CDR2 is YSYEKL in the germline V gene.

CDR3 DNA sequence: TGCAGTTCAGAGGCGGGGTCGCGGGAGCAGTTCTTC. This codes for CSSEAGSREQFF. J is TRBJ2-1 and V is TRBV29-1, with TRBD2 as a possible D gene (6 bases). CDR1 and CDR2 from the germline V gene are SQVTM and ANQGSEA. There are 12 residues in the CDR3.

Only a few counts were recorded for this clone. J is TRBJ2-7 and V is TRBV15; a weak D match, TRBD2 (6 bases). V was trimmed by 1 base and J by 9 bases, leaving 19 bases between them. The CDR3 is 15 amino acids. Per germline, CDR1 LNHNV and CDR2 YYDKDF (reference sequence). The CDR3 protein is CATSRGLVSYLGQYF. The DNA of the CDR3 is TGTGCCACCAGCAGAGGACTAGTATCTTACCTCGGGCAGTACTTC.

Concerning this clone itself: This same CDR3 is encoded by further DNA sequences in the sample. For the CDR3, the DNA is TGTGCCAGCAGTGAACTAGCGGGCCCCACCGGGGAGCTGTTTTTT. Translation gives CASSELAGPTGELFF. The chain uses TRBV2 and TRBJ2-2; TRBD2 matches at 8 bases. This CDR3 spans 15 amino acids. V dropped 2 bases and J dropped 4; count of bases not matched to a gene: 3. Germline lookup yields CDR1 SNHLY and CDR2 FYNNEI.

The rearrangement links TRBV11-2 to TRBJ2-3; 10 bases align to TRBD1. Trimming cost V 5 bases and J 2 bases; bases outside gene matches: 4. This CDR3 spans 15 amino acids. The germline CDR1 and CDR2 sequences are SGHAT and FQNNGV. The CDR3 spells CASSPGTGATDTQYF. CDR3 in DNA: TGTGCCAGCAGCCCCGGGACAGGGGCCACAGATACGCAGTATTTT.

V gene TRBV3-1 (or the pseudogene TRBV3-2) combines with J gene TRBJ1-1; 7 nucleotides match TRBD1. With V trimmed by 0 bases and J by 1 base, 2 bases remained unmatched. The CDR3 contains 15 residues. The germline CDR1 and CDR2 sequences are LGHDT and YNNKEL (reference sequence). CDR3 sequence (DNA): TGTGCCAGCAGCCAAGAAAAGGGGGCGAACACTGAAGCTTTCTTT. This translates into CASSQEKGANTEAFF.

This chain uses TRBV5-6 with TRBJ2-3; TRBD1 is a possible D gene (6 bases). Trimming shortened V by 0 bases and J by 5 bases, and 10 bases separated the two germline ends. The CDR3 loop spans 14 amino acids. CDR1 is SGHDT and CDR2 is YYEEEE in the germline V gene. CDR3 nucleotides: TGTGCCAGCAGCTTGGACAGGGTGGAAGATACGCAGTATTTT. Its protein is CASSLDRVEDTQYF.

This chain joins TRBV29-1 and TRBJ2-7, with 11 bases fitting TRBD2. The V gene's germline CDR1 is SQVTM and CDR2 ANQGSEA. The junction had 6 bases not matched to a gene; V was cut back by 0 bases and J by 2 bases. This CDR3 has 16 residues. CDR3 bases: TGCAGCGTTGAAGATCTGAGACTAGCGGGGACCTACGAGCAGTACGTC. Residues: CSVEDLRLAGTYEQYV.

The chain has TRBV18 and TRBJ2-1; tentative D call: TRBD1 (6 bases). The V gene's germline CDR1 is KGHSH and CDR2 LQKENI. The ends were cut back, 3 bases at V and 2 bases at J, with 11 bases in the middle. This CDR3 is built from 15 residues. The CDR3 nucleotides are TGTGCCAGCTCACCGATGACAGGTCCCTACAATGAGCAGTTCTTC. Translation gives CASSPMTGPYNEQFF.

There are a few counts of this clone. The V gene is TRBV7-9, the J gene TRBJ1-5; TRBD1 aligns across 8 bases. The CDR3 runs to 14 residues. The ends lost 5 bases at V and 7 bases at J; junction bases unmatched: 7. CDR1 and CDR2 from the germline V gene are SEHNR and FQNEAQ (reference sequence). Here the CDR3 DNA reads TGTGCCAGCAGCCAACCAGGGGGCCAGCAGCCCCAGCATTTT. Translating it yields CASSQPGGQQPQHF.

For the CDR3, the DNA is TGTGCCAGCAGCCACTCTAGCGGGACAAATGAGCAGTTCTTC. It specifies CASSHSSGTNEQFF. The genes are TRBV3-1 (or the pseudogene TRBV3-2) and TRBJ2-1; 9 nucleotides agree with TRBD2. The CDR3 spans 14 residues. V dropped 3 bases and J dropped 7; count of bases not matched to a gene: 4. Germline loops: CDR1 LGHDT, CDR2 YNNKEL (reference sequence).

V is TRBV6-6 and J is TRBJ1-2; D is undetermined. CDR3 size: 14 residues. Germline CDR1 reads MNHNY; CDR2 reads SVGAGI (reference sequence). Trimming stripped 7 bases from V and 1 base from J, with 13 bases between. CDR3 protein: CASTKLIHNYGYTF. Here the CDR3 DNA reads TGTGCCAGCACCAAACTGATCCATAACTATGGCTACACCTTC.

This chain joins TRBV4-1 and TRBJ2-1; D gene uncertain. The CDR3 covers 14 residues. Per germline, CDR1 MGHRA and CDR2 YSYEKL. The ends were cut back, 4 bases at V and 1 base at J, with 8 bases in the middle. CDR3 in DNA: TGCGCCAGCAGCCCCCTCGGGTCCTACAATGAGCAGTTCTTC. Translation gives CASSPLGSYNEQFF.

V is TRBV7-3 and J is TRBJ2-1; D unclear. The V end lost 4 bases, the J end lost 6 bases, and 13 bases lay between the germline ends. The CDR3 spans 14 residues. Germline V gene sequence: CDR1 SGHTA, CDR2 FQGTGA. The CDR3 protein is CASSSLVGGNEQFF. The CDR3, as DNA: TGTGCCAGCAGCTCGTTGGTAGGCGGCAATGAGCAGTTCTTC.

The chain couples TRBV19 to TRBJ2-4; the match to TRBD2 covers 12 bases. Germline-derived CDR1 and CDR2 are LNHDA and SQIVND (reference sequence). This CDR3 is 16 amino acids long. V lost 3 bases, J lost 8 bases, and 8 bases stayed unmatched. CDR3 DNA: TGTGCCAGTAGTATCCCTCCTAGCGGGGGGGTGCACATTCAGTACTTC. Amino acid sequence: CASSIPPSGGVHIQYF.

The V call is TRBV14, the J call TRBJ1-6; no reliable D call. Germline assignment: CDR1 SGHDN and CDR2 FVKESK. Trimming pared 6 bases from V and 10 bases from J, leaving 10 bases between. The CDR3 has 12 residues. CDR3 sequence reads: CASSGVGSPLHF. The DNA of the CDR3 is TGTGCCAGCAGTGGAGTCGGATCACCCCTCCACTTT.

J is TRBJ1-5 and V is TRBV12-3 or TRBV12-4, with D possibly being TRBD1 (6 bases). The V and J ends lost 6 bases and 6 bases respectively, with 12 bases between them. This CDR3 comprises 13 residues. In nucleotides, the CDR3 is TGTGCCAGCAGCCGACAGGCGGCTCAGCCCCAGCATTTT. It yields the protein CASSRQAAQPQHF.

The chain carries TRBV27 and TRBJ1-1; TRBD1 is a possible D gene (6 bases). CDR1 is MNHEY, CDR2 SMNVEV, per germline (reference sequence). Trimming left V 3 bases short and J 1 base short, with 12 bases between. There are 15 residues in the CDR3. This CDR3 is CASSFGGAGNTEAFF. Here the CDR3 DNA reads TGTGCCAGCAGTTTTGGGGGGGCCGGGAACACTGAAGCTTTCTTT.

This clone was detected a few times. This rearrangement joins TRBV5-1 to TRBJ1-4; 8 nucleotides agree with TRBD1. The CDR3 is 14 residues long. The J segment lost 4 bases and the V segment lost 8 bases, leaving 7 bases of the junction unmatched. Per germline, CDR1 SGHRS and CDR2 YFSETQ. CDR3 DNA sequence: TGCGCCAGTCGGGACAGGAACAATAATGAAAAACTGTTTTTT. This translates into CASRDRNNNEKLFF.

This clone was detected ten times or more. The V call is TRBV10-3, the J call TRBJ1-3; no reliable D call. Germline assignment: CDR1 ENHRY and CDR2 SYGVKD. The CDR3 covers 15 residues. Trimming stripped 3 bases from V and 0 bases from J, with 9 bases between. Here the CDR3 DNA reads TGTGCCATCAGTGATGGCAGTGGCTCTGGAAACACCATATATTTT. Protein: CAISDGSGSGNTIYF.

V and J are TRBV6-5 and TRBJ2-7; 7 bases align to TRBD2. After removal of 6 bases from V and 0 bases from J, the junction contained 5 bases not matched to a gene. Germline values: CDR1 MNHEY, CDR2 SVGAGI. There are 14 residues in the CDR3. The CDR3 sequence: CASSAGGGSYEQYF. The CDR3 DNA is TGTGCCAGCAGCGCTGGGGGGGGCTCCTACGAGCAGTACTTC.

This chain uses TRBV27 with TRBJ1-5; 7 nucleotides align to TRBD1. Germline assignment: CDR1 MNHEY and CDR2 SMNVEV (reference sequence). This CDR3 has 18 residues. The V and J ends lost 2 bases and 0 bases, in that order; junction bases with no gene match: 10. Written as DNA, the CDR3 is TGTGCCAGCAGTTTAAGGGGGCAGGGGGGTTATAGCAATCAGCCCCAGCATTTT. It yields the protein CASSLRGQGGYSNQPQHF.

DNA of the CDR3: TGTGCCAGCAGAAACAGGGGACTAGGGTACCAAGAGACCCAGTACTTC. Its protein product is CASRNRGLGYQETQYF. V is TRBV2 and J is TRBJ2-5, with D tentatively TRBD2 (8 bases). The germline V gene has CDR1 SNHLY and CDR2 FYNNEI. V shed 6 bases and J shed 0 bases, with 17 bases lying between them. The CDR3 length is 16 residues.